These T cell receptor beta chains were read from a single sample in a study of T cells after yellow fever vaccination. TCRdb recomputed calls from the 5' RACE reads with MiXCR, one row per CDR3 protein. The table records some 200,000 distinct CDR3 sequences, roughly 3.3% of them present only once. This specimen was CD4+ T cells sorted from PBMCs, taken 10 days after the yellow fever booster vaccination. The receptor set was obtained from a man aged 18 to 29 who received the YFV17D yellow fever vaccine. Each CDR3 is given with its conserved first and last residue. Fields, in order: J gene, V gene, CDR3 protein.

TRBJ1-4,TRBV20-1,CSAREGSNEKLFF
TRBJ2-1,TRBV24-1,CATSEVGGVYNEQFF
TRBJ2-5,TRBV27,CASSLADEETQYF
TRBJ1-2,TRBV7-2,CASSPATGDGYTF
TRBJ2-2,TRBV28,CASAHRGRGTPGELFF
TRBJ1-3,TRBV5-1,CASSAPGGTGNTIYF
TRBJ2-3,TRBV20-1,CSAGRNTQYF
TRBJ2-2,TRBV12-3/TRBV12-4,CASRRTGDFGELFF
TRBJ2-1,TRBV7-3,CASRSSPGTTGNEQFF
TRBJ2-2,TRBV12-3/TRBV12-4,CASNARLKDGTGELFF
TRBJ2-5,TRBV5-5,CASSWGQGRETQYF
TRBJ1-1,TRBV7-3,CASSLDGTGNTEAFF
TRBJ1-5,TRBV7-9,CASSLDWDPNQPQHF
TRBJ1-1,TRBV5-1,CASSRDPDTEAFF
TRBJ2-1,TRBV12-3/TRBV12-4,CASSLYAPSGGSNEQFF
TRBJ2-1,TRBV7-2,CASSPPPANEQFF
TRBJ2-1,TRBV29-1,CSVGQGGSGGEQFF
TRBJ2-1,TRBV7-8,CASSFRGSYNEQFF